The rows below give T cell receptor beta chains drawn from one sample of a study of post-analysis software for immune sequencing data. TCRdb fed the PCR reads into MiXCR, producing one record per CDR3 protein. The data show about 500,000 distinct CDR3 sequences, with 40% to 55% seen just once and roughly an eighth held by the top ten. Sequenced: blood. The receptor set was obtained from a girl between 5 and 17 years old with multiple sclerosis. Each CDR3 is given with its conserved first and last residue. Fields, in order: clone size, D gene, CDR3 length, J gene, V gene, CDR3 protein, CDR3 DNA. D genes are given only for firm matches. Clone size is not always given. Where it is, it says once, few, many or a class for expanded clones.

few	TRBD2	14	TRBJ2-7	TRBV6-6	CASSGSGPSYEQYF	TGTGCCAGCAGTGGTAGCGGGCCCTCCTACGAGCAGTACTTC
NA	NA	10	TRBJ2-7	TRBV29-1	CSAVGYEQYF	TGCAGCGCGGTGGGCTACGAGCAGTACTTC
NA	TRBD2	14	TRBJ2-7	TRBV20-1	CSALTSGGSYEQYF	TGCAGTGCTCTTACTAGCGGGGGTTCCTACGAGCAGTACTTC
few	NA	13	TRBJ2-5	TRBV2	CASRTGSQETQYF	TGTGCCAGCAGGACCGGCTCCCAAGAGACCCAGTACTTC
NA	TRBD1	15	TRBJ1-2	TRBV6-5	CASSYGLGQGDGYTF	TGTGCCAGCAGTTACGGCCTGGGACAGGGGGATGGCTACACCTTC
NA	NA	16	TRBJ2-3	TRBV29-1	CSVVLRDTGFLDTQYF	TGCAGCGTCGTTCTCCGGGACACTGGATTTCTCGATACGCAGTATTTT
NA	NA	17	TRBJ1-2	TRBV28	CASSLTRLGEGSYGYTF	TGTGCCAGCAGTTTGACTAGGTTAGGGGAGGGGTCCTATGGCTACACCTTC
NA	NA	14	TRBJ2-7	TRBV5-5	CASSSRQVPDEQYF	TGTGCCAGCAGCTCACGACAGGTCCCGGACGAGCAGTACTTC
NA	TRBD1	14	TRBJ1-4	TRBV5-1	CASSTGQGVEKLFF	TGCGCCAGCAGCACCGGACAGGGTGTGGAAAAACTGTTTTTT
many	TRBD2	15	TRBJ2-1	TRBV5-5	CASSLYLAAPMMEFF	TGTGCCAGCAGCTTGTATCTAGCGGCCCCAATGATGGAGTTCTTC
few	NA	14	TRBJ2-7	TRBV25-1	CASSASGVSYEQYF	TGTGCCAGCAGTGCCTCAGGGGTATCCTACGAGCAGTACTTC
few	NA	15	TRBJ2-3	TRBV11-2	CASSLNSAGTDTQYF	TGTGCCAGCAGCTTAAATTCCGCGGGAACAGATACGCAGTATTTT
NA	NA	20	TRBJ2-3	TRBV9	CASSTRPVEAVGGRTDTQYF	TGTGCCAGCAGCACTCGCCCGGTTGAAGCGGTAGGCGGACGCACAGATACGCAGTATTTT
NA	TRBD1	14	TRBJ2-7	TRBV3-1	CASSLDRADYEQYF	TGTGCCAGCAGCCTTGACAGGGCAGACTACGAGCAGTACTTC
NA	TRBD2	17	TRBJ2-3	TRBV28	CASRPGLAGPSTDTQYF	TGTGCCAGCAGACCAGGACTAGCGGGTCCTAGCACAGATACGCAGTATTTT
NA	NA	17	TRBJ2-7	TRBV24-1	CATEPCPRLETDYEQYF	TGTGCCACCGAACCTTGCCCCCGACTAGAAACTGACTACGAGCAGTACTTC
few	NA	16	TRBJ2-3	TRBV14	CASSPLSSGGSYTQYF	TGTGCCAGCAGCCCGTTGTCTTCTGGCGGCTCCTATACGCAGTATTTT
NA	NA	15	TRBJ1-5	TRBV5-1	CASSPDGYSNQPQHF	TGCGCCAGCAGCCCTGACGGGTATAGCAATCAGCCCCAGCATTTT
once	NA	15	TRBJ1-4	TRBV19	CASSPLQGAAEKLFF	TGTGCCAGTAGCCCCCTACAGGGAGCGGCTGAAAAACTGTTTTTT
few	NA	14	TRBJ2-4	TRBV7-2	CASSLNRGETIQYF	TGTGCCAGCAGCCTCAATAGGGGAGAAACCATTCAGTACTTC
NA	NA	16	TRBJ2-1	TRBV3-1	CASSFEVDSSYNERFF	TGTGCCAGCAGCTTTGAGGTCGACAGCTCCTACAATGAGCGGTTCTTC